This TCR beta chain was recorded in a study of immune evolution from preneoplasia to lung adenocarcinoma. Whole-study findings and limits: Top clone frequencies peaked in normal lung, apparently declining through invasive adenocarcinoma. Normal lung had highest clonality; later lesions appeared denser, more diverse.

Germline loops: CDR1 LNHNV, CDR2 YYDKDF (reference sequence). The CDR3 sequence is 15 residues long. V lost 3 bases to trimming and J lost 3 bases, with 14 bases between them. Profiled with immunoSEQ multiplex PCR; TCRdb holds only in-frame clones, not every one. The data contain under 3,000 clones, about 76% of them singletons. Concerning this clone itself: Its antigen remains unidentified.

Patients had resection in Japan or China between the mid-2010s and the late 2010s. The specimen sequenced was FFPE adjacent normal lung tissue. The rearrangement uses TRBV15 and TRBJ2-5; the D call may be TRBD1 or TRBD2 (5 bases each). The TCR comes from a person in their sixties or seventies with lung adenocarcinoma. The CDR3 DNA is TGTGCCACCAGCAGGAGGGGAGCCGAGGAAGAGACCCAGTACTTC. Its protein is CATSRRGAEEETQYF.